This entry lists 18 T cell receptor beta chains sequenced from one sample in a study of identical twins. TCRdb reprocessed the 5' RACE reads with MiXCR, giving one entry per CDR3 protein. Of around 650,000 distinct CDR3 sequences in the sample, less than 9% were seen once. This same sample was also part of a study on yellow fever vaccine responses in identical twins.

The sequenced material came from PBMCs. Every receptor here comes from a young woman in good health.

This clonotype was counted many times. The chain joins TRBV12-3 or TRBV12-4 to TRBJ2-2; no reliable D call. The CDR3 is made up of 14 amino acids. The V gene lost 3 bases and the J gene lost 8 bases, with 13 bases spanning the gap. The CDR3 nucleotides are TGTGCCAGCAGTTTTGGATCAGTCCTAGGGGAGCTGTTTTTT. Its protein is CASSFGSVLGELFF.

There are a few counts of this clonotype. This chain uses TRBV28 with TRBJ2-5; D is unclear. Germline V gene data show CDR1 as MDHEN and CDR2 as SYDVKM. V lost 5 bases and J 5 bases, leaving 15 bases between the germline ends. The CDR3 consists of 14 residues. The chain's CDR3 is CASSPLFPIETQYF. Here the CDR3 DNA reads TGTGCCAGCAGTCCCCTTTTTCCGATTGAGACCCAGTACTTC.

The CDR3 region is CASSHPEGVARTDTQYF. As DNA, the CDR3 is TGCGCCAGCAGCCACCCGGAGGGGGTAGCAAGGACAGATACGCAGTATTTT. The rearrangement links TRBV4-1 to TRBJ2-3; D possibly matches TRBD1 or TRBD2 (6 bases each). The CDR3 length is 17 residues. V lost 3 bases and J lost 3, with 19 bases in between. The germline gives CDR1 MGHRA, CDR2 YSYEKL.

This clonotype was seen repeatedly, ten times or more. This rearrangement joins TRBV5-1 to TRBJ1-1, with 7 bases matching TRBD1. The CDR3 has 15 residues. The V segment lost 5 bases and the J segment 1 base; nucleotides outside the gene matches: 8. The germline V gene has CDR1 SGHRS and CDR2 YFSETQ. CDR3 nucleotides: TGCGCCAGCAGTCCAACGACAGGGAAGAACACTGAAGCTTTCTTT. As protein: CASSPTTGKNTEAFF.

This clonotype was counted only a few times. The chain joins TRBV3-1 to TRBJ2-2; D may be TRBD1 (5 bases). The CDR3 is 16 amino acids. Germline V CDR1 and CDR2: LGHDT, YNNKEL (reference sequence). Trimming removed 4 bases at V and 4 bases at J, with 16 bases between. Here the CDR3 reads CASSRAVGQGTGELFF. CDR3 sequence (DNA): TGTGCCAGCAGCCGGGCTGTAGGGCAGGGCACCGGGGAGCTGTTTTTT.

Here the CDR3 reads CAISLDSLNTEAFF. The CDR3 DNA sequence: TGTGCCATCAGCCTTGACAGCTTGAACACTGAAGCTTTCTTT. The gene calls are TRBV10-3 and TRBJ1-1; a possible D gene is TRBD1 (5 bases). Germline V gene sequence: CDR1 ENHRY, CDR2 SYGVKD. This CDR3 is 14 amino acids long. V lost 6 bases to trimming and J lost 0 bases, with 11 bases between them.

This chain uses TRBV14 with TRBJ2-2; D is possibly TRBD1 (6 bases). The CDR3 runs 14 residues. Germline V lookup: CDR1 SGHDN, CDR2 FVKESK. V lost 6 bases, J lost 7 bases, and 15 bases lay in between. CDR3 nucleotide sequence: TGTGCCAGCAGTAAACAACAGGGAGTCGGGGAGCTGTTTTTT. Its protein product is CASSKQQGVGELFF. The full variable domain, completed using reference TRBV14 and TRBJ2-2, is EAGVTQFPSHSVIEKGQTVTLRCDPISGHDNLYWYRRVMGKEIKFLLHFVKESKQDESGMPNNRFLAERTGGTYSTLKVQPAELEDSGVYFCASSKQQGVGELFFGEGSRLTVL.

This clonotype was observed many times. The chain uses TRBV5-1 and TRBJ2-7, with D possibly TRBD2 on 7 matching bases. CDR3 length: 14 amino acids. Germline V gene sequence: CDR1 SGHRS, CDR2 YFSETQ. The germline V and J ends were trimmed by 3 bases and 5 bases, with 15 bases remaining between them. In DNA, the CDR3 is TGCGCCAGCAGCTCCAGGGGAGGGGGGGACGAGCAGTACTTC. Translation gives CASSSRGGGDEQYF.

This clonotype was found a few times. The chain has TRBV20-1 and TRBJ2-1, with 11 bases that match TRBD1. CDR3 length: 13 amino acids. CDR1 DFQATT and CDR2 SNEGSKA come from the germline V gene (reference sequence). With V trimmed by 2 bases and J by 10 bases, 4 bases remained unmatched. The CDR3 coding sequence is TGCAGTGCTAGAAAGGACAGGGGGCGCGAGCAGTTCTTC. This translates into CSARKDRGREQFF.

The V call is TRBV10-2, the J call TRBJ2-7; D unresolved. Per germline, CDR1 WSHSY and CDR2 SAAADI. V lost 7 bases and J 5 bases, leaving 21 bases between the germline ends. The CDR3 has 15 amino acids. The DNA of the CDR3 is TGCGCCAGCACCCCGGGCCACACGAACCTCCACGAGCAGTACGTC. This encodes CASTPGHTNLHEQYV.

The rearrangement links TRBV10-2 to TRBJ2-5; 11 bases fit TRBD2. With V trimmed by 8 bases and J by 5 bases, 13 bases remained unmatched. The germline gives CDR1 WSHSY, CDR2 SAAADI. The CDR3 length is 16 residues. The CDR3 DNA follows: TGCGCCAGCTCTCTTCTAGCGGGAGGTTCTCTGGAGACCCAGTACTTC. Protein product: CASSLLAGGSLETQYF.

This clonotype was counted between two and nine times. The chain employs TRBV3-1 and TRBJ2-7; unclear D gene. Germline V gene lookup returns CDR1 LGHDT and CDR2 YNNKEL (reference sequence). The CDR3 runs to 15 residues. The V end lost 4 bases, the J end lost 1 base, and 14 bases lay between the germline ends. CDR3 loop: CASSPSWQLSYEQYV. As DNA, the CDR3 is TGTGCCAGCAGCCCATCGTGGCAGCTGTCCTACGAGCAGTACGTC.

The rearrangement uses TRBV5-1 and TRBJ1-3; weak D call: TRBD1 (5 bases). Germline V gene lookup returns CDR1 SGHRS and CDR2 YFSETQ. The CDR3 spans 14 residues. V lost 0 bases and J lost 3, with 7 bases in between. CDR3 amino acids: CASSLGTNGNTIYF. For the CDR3, the DNA is TGCGCCAGCAGCTTGGGGACAAATGGAAACACCATATATTTT.

V and J are TRBV10-2 and TRBJ1-4; 8 bases map to TRBD1. CDR3 length equals 13 residues. Trimming removed 8 bases from V and 7 bases from J; junction bases left unmatched: 6. Germline CDR1 WSHSY, CDR2 SAAADI. CDR3 sequence: CASRTGIAEKLFF. In DNA, the CDR3 is TGCGCCAGCCGGACAGGGATAGCTGAAAAACTGTTTTTT.

V and J are TRBV28 and TRBJ2-5; D perhaps matches TRBD2 (6 bases). This CDR3 has 14 amino acids. CDR1 is MDHEN and CDR2 is SYDVKM in the germline V gene. The V end was cut by 3 bases, the J end by 5 bases, with 13 bases between. The DNA of the CDR3 is TGTGCCAGCAGTTTTCGTCAGGGAGGCGAGACCCAGTACTTC. It translates to CASSFRQGGETQYF.

The gene calls are TRBV11-2 and TRBJ2-5, with TRBD1 identical over 7 bases. The V gene's germline CDR1 is SGHAT and CDR2 FQNNGV. The junction had 8 bases not matched to a gene; V was cut back by 6 bases and J by 4 bases. The CDR3 runs to 14 residues. This CDR3 reads CASRPQGKGETQYF. CDR3 DNA sequence: TGTGCCAGCAGGCCACAGGGGAAGGGAGAGACCCAGTACTTC.

The CDR3, as DNA: TGTGCCACCAGTGCCCCGGACAGTTACAATGAGCAGTTCTTC. This encodes CATSAPDSYNEQFF. The chain employs TRBV24-1 and TRBJ2-1, with D possibly being TRBD1 (6 bases). The CDR3 totals 14 residues. Trimming pared 5 bases from V and 4 bases from J, leaving 11 bases between. Germline CDR1 KGHDR, CDR2 SFDVKD.

The V gene is TRBV18, the J gene TRBJ1-1; D uncertain. Trimming pared 2 bases from V and 0 bases from J, leaving 16 bases between. Germline-derived CDR1 and CDR2 are KGHSH and LQKENI. This CDR3 comprises 17 residues. DNA for the CDR3: TGTGCCAGCTCACCATTAGCCTCGACTATCATGAACACTGAAGCTTTCTTT. Translated: CASSPLASTIMNTEAFF.